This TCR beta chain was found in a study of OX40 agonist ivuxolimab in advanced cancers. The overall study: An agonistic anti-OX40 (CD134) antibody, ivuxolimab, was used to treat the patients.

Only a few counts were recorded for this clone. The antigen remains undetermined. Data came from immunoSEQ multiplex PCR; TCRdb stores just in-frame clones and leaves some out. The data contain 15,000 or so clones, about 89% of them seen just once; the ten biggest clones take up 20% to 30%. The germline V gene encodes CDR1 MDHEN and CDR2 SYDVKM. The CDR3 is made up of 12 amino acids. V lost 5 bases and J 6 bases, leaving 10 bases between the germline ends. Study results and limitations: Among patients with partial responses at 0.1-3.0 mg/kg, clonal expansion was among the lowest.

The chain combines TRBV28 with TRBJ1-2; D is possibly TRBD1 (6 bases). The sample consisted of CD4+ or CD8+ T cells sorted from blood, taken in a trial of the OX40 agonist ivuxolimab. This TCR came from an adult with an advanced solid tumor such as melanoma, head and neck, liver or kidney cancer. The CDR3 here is CASSVQGNGYTF. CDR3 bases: TGTGCCAGCAGTGTACAGGGAAATGGCTACACCTTC.